The 15 T cell receptor beta chains below all came from one sample that was sequenced in a study of T cells after yellow fever vaccination. TCRdb used MiXCR to reprocess the 5' RACE reads, holding one entry per CDR3 protein. The table has 510,000 or so distinct CDR3 sequences, roughly a fifth seen once; the top ten hold around an eighth. The material was PBMCs, obtained 15 days after the yellow fever booster vaccination. The receptors here all came from a man between 25 and 39 years old who received the YFV17D yellow fever vaccine.

The V and J genes are TRBV4-2 and TRBJ2-1; no reliable D call. Germline CDR1 LGHNA, CDR2 YNFKEQ. This CDR3 comprises 15 residues. V lost 0 bases and J lost 6, with 12 bases in between. In DNA form, the CDR3 reads TGTGCCAGCAGCCAAGAGGAAGCGTCCCTCAATGAGCAGTTCTTC. It is translated as CASSQEEASLNEQFF.

This clonotype has just one count. V gene TRBV20-1 combines with J gene TRBJ2-1; TRBD2 agrees at 9 bases. Looked up from germline, CDR1 is DFQATT and CDR2 is SNEGSKA (reference sequence). V dropped 3 bases and J dropped 9; count of bases not matched to a gene: 9. The CDR3 is made up of 14 amino acids. For the CDR3, the DNA is TGCAGTGCTAGTTCCCCCCCACTAGCGGGTGAGCAGTTCTTC. The encoded protein is CSASSPPLAGEQFF.

The rearrangement joins TRBV6-5 to TRBJ2-1; either TRBD1 or TRBD2 may supply D (7 bases each). Germline CDR1 is MNHEY and CDR2 is SVGAGI. The germline V and J ends were trimmed by 2 bases and 4 bases, with 15 bases remaining between them. This CDR3 is 16 amino acids long. This CDR3 is CASSYQTGRDYNEQFF. For the CDR3, the DNA is TGTGCCAGCAGTTACCAGACAGGGAGGGATTACAATGAGCAGTTCTTC.

The J gene is TRBJ2-5, the V gene TRBV4-3; D gene uncertain. Germline lookup yields CDR1 LGHNA and CDR2 YSLEER. The V end lost 5 bases, the J end lost 5 bases, and 18 bases lay between the germline ends. This CDR3 comprises 15 residues. CDR3 sequence: CASSATTGIWETQYF. Here the CDR3 DNA reads TGCGCCAGCAGCGCAACGACGGGTATATGGGAGACCCAGTACTTC.

This chain joins TRBV11-2 and TRBJ2-5, with 7 bases matching TRBD2. Trimming at V came to 3 bases and at J to 3 bases, leaving 7 bases not matched to a gene. Germline values: CDR1 SGHAT, CDR2 FQNNGV. CDR3 length equals 15 residues. DNA of the CDR3: TGTGCCAGCAGCTTTAGGGCTAGCGGAAAAGAGACCCAGTACTTC. As protein: CASSFRASGKETQYF.

For the CDR3, the DNA is TGTGCCAGCTCACCAAGGGCTAGTGGAGATACGCAGTATTTT. Protein sequence: CASSPRASGDTQYF. V is TRBV18 and J is TRBJ2-3; D uncertain. CDR1 is KGHSH, CDR2 LQKENI, per germline. The CDR3 covers 14 residues. V lost 2 bases to trimming and J lost 5 bases, with 11 bases between them.

This chain links TRBV7-2 with TRBJ2-4, with 10 bases identical to TRBD1. The ends lost 3 bases at V and 7 bases at J; junction bases unmatched: 6. The germline gives CDR1 SGHTA, CDR2 FQGNSA. The CDR3 has 15 residues. The CDR3 region has the DNA TGTGCCAGCAGCTTGGACAGGACAGGGGGTAACATTCAGTACTTC. Encoded protein: CASSLDRTGGNIQYF.

This clonotype has only a few counts. V usage is TRBV20-1 and J usage is TRBJ2-1, with D possibly TRBD1 on 5 matching bases. CDR3 length: 11 amino acids. V was trimmed by 6 bases and J by 9 bases, leaving 12 bases between them. CDR1 and CDR2 from the germline V gene are DFQATT and SNEGSKA (reference sequence). The CDR3 loop reads CSAQTVGEQFF. The CDR3 nucleotides read TGCAGTGCGCAGACAGTTGGTGAGCAGTTCTTC.

The chain is built from TRBV15 and TRBJ2-3, with TRBD1 identical over 7 bases. The V gene end was trimmed by 5 bases and the J gene end by 6 bases; junction bases not matched to a gene: 8. The length of the CDR3 is 14 residues. Germline V gene data show CDR1 as LNHNV and CDR2 as YYDKDF (reference sequence). The CDR3 loop reads CATSRWTGVDTQYF. As DNA, the CDR3 is TGTGCCACCAGCCGGTGGACAGGTGTCGATACGCAGTATTTT.

This clonotype was observed a handful of times. The chain is built from TRBV5-6 and TRBJ2-3; D perhaps matches TRBD2 (5 bases). Germline CDR1 reads SGHDT; CDR2 reads YYEEEE. CDR3 length: 18 amino acids. V was cut by 1 base and J by 0 bases, with 18 bases left in between. The chain's CDR3 is CASSLPSVLASSTDTQYF. CDR3 DNA: TGTGCCAGCAGCTTGCCTAGTGTATTAGCGTCTAGCACAGATACGCAGTATTTT.

The chain uses TRBV9 and TRBJ2-1, with TRBD2 matching 10 bases. Unmatched junction bases numbered 7, after V lost 4 bases and J lost 15 bases. The CDR3 has 12 residues. Germline CDR1 and CDR2: SGDLS and YYNGEE. The CDR3 region has the DNA TGTGCCAGCAGCACACCCGGGACTAGCGTGTTCTTC. Translated: CASSTPGTSVFF.

The chain links TRBV19 to TRBJ2-7; D unresolved. CDR3 size: 14 residues. The germline V gene has CDR1 LNHDA and CDR2 SQIVND (reference sequence). With 7 bases removed from V and 1 base from J, the gap between germline ends came to 14 bases. In nucleotides, the CDR3 is TGTGCCAGTACACCTGGGAAACTTTCCTACGAGCAGTACTTC. As protein: CASTPGKLSYEQYF.

This clonotype was seen only a few times. V gene TRBV29-1 combines with J gene TRBJ2-1; no clear D. V shed 2 bases and J shed 1 base, with 12 bases lying between them. CDR1 SQVTM and CDR2 ANQGSEA come from the germline V gene. The CDR3 runs to 15 residues. The CDR3 reads CSVEIYGQSYNEQFF. DNA for the CDR3: TGCAGCGTTGAAATTTACGGGCAGTCCTACAATGAGCAGTTCTTC.

This clonotype came up a few times. This sequence joins TRBV7-2 and TRBJ2-3, with 7 bases matching TRBD2. The CDR3 contains 13 residues. V was pared by 4 bases and J by 4 bases, with 2 bases of the junction left unmatched. Per germline, CDR1 SGHTA and CDR2 FQGNSA. CDR3 sequence (DNA): TGTGCCAGCAGCTCCCGGGGGGCAGATACGCAGTATTTT. Its protein is CASSSRGADTQYF.

The chain is built from TRBV30 and TRBJ2-5, with 9 bases matching TRBD2. V lost 2 bases, J lost 7 bases, and 5 bases stayed unmatched. Germline V lookup: CDR1 GTSNPN, CDR2 SVGIG (reference sequence). The CDR3 consists of 13 residues. CDR3 in amino acids: CAWSFSGSGTQYF. The CDR3, as DNA: TGTGCCTGGAGTTTTAGCGGGAGTGGGACCCAGTACTTC.